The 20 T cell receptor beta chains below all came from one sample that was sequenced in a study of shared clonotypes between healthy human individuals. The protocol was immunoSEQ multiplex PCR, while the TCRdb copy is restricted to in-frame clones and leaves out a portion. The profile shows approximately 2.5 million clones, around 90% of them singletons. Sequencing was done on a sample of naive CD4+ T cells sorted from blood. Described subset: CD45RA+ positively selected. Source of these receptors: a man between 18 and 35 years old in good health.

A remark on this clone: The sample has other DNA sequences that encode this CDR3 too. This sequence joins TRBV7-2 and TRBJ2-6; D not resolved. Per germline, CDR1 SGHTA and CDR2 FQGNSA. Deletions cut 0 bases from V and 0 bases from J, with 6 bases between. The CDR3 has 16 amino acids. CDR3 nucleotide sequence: TGTGCCAGCAGCTTAGCCAGGAGCTCTGGGGCCAACGTCCTGACTTTC. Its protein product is CASSLARSSGANVLTF.

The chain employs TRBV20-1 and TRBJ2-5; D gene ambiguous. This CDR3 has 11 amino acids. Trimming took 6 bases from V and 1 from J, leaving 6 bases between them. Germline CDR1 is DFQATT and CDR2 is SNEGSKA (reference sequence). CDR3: CSAHVQETQYF. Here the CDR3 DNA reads TGCAGTGCCCACGTCCAAGAGACCCAGTACTTC.

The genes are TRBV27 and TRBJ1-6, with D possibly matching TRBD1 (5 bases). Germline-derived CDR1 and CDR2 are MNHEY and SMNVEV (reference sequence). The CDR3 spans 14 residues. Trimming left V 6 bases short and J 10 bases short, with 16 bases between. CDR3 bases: TGTGCCAGCAGCGGGGGAACAACGGGGTCACCCCTCCACTTT. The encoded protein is CASSGGTTGSPLHF.

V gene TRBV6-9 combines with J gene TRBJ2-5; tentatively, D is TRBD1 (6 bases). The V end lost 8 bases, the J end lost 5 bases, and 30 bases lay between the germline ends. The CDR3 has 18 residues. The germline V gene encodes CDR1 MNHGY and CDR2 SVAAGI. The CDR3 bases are TGTGCCAGCGGTATCCGCAGGGGTCACAACCCTAGGGTTGAGACCCAGTACTTC. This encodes CASGIRRGHNPRVETQYF.

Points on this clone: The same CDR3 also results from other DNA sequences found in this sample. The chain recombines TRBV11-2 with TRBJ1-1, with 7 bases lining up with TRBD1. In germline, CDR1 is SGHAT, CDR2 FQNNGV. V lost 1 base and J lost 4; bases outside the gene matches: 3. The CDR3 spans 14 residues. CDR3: CASSLAGGGTEAFF. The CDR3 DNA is TGTGCCAGCAGCTTAGCAGGGGGAGGCACTGAAGCTTTCTTT.

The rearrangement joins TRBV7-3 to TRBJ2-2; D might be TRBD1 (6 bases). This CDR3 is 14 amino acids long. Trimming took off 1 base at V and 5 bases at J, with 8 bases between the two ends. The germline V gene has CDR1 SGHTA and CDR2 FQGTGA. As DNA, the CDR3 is TGTGCCAGCAGCTTAAGGGGGCCAACCGGGGAGCTGTTTTTT. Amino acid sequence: CASSLRGPTGELFF. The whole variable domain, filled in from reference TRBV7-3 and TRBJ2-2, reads GAGVSQTPSNKVTEKGKYVELRCDPISGHTALYWYRQSLGQGPEFLIYFQGTGAADDSGLPNDRFFAVRPEGSVSTLKIQRTERGDSAVYLCASSLRGPTGELFFGEGSRLTVL.

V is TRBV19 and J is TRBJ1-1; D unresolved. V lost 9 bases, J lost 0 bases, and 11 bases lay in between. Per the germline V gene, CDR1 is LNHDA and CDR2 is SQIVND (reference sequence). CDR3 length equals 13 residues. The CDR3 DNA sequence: TGTGCCAGCGTCGACCCCGTGAACACTGAAGCTTTCTTT. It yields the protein CASVDPVNTEAFF.

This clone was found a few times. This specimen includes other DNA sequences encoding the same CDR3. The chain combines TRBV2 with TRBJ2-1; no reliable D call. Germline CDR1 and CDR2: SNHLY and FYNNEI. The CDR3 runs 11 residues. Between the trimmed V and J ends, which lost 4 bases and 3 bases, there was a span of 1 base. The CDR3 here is CASSVYNEQFF. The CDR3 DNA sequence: TGTGCCAGCAGTGTCTACAATGAGCAGTTCTTC.

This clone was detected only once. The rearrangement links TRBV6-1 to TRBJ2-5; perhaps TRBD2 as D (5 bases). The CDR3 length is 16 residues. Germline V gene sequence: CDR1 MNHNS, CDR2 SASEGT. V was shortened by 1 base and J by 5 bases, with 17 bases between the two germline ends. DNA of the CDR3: TGTGCCAGCAGTGAAGGCTTAGTCCCGACGGGGGAGACCCAGTACTTC. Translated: CASSEGLVPTGETQYF.

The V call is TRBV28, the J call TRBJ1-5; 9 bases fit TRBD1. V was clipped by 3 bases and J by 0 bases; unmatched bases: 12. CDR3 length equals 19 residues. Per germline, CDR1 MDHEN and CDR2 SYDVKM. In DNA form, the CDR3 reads TGTGCCAGCAGTTTGTTACAGGGGGCCCTTATCTATAGCAATCAGCCCCAGCATTTT. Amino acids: CASSLLQGALIYSNQPQHF.

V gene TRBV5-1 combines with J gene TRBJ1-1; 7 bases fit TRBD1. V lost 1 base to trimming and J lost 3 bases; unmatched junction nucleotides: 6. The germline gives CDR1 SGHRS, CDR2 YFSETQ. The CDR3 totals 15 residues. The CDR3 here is CASSLTGDLYTEAFF. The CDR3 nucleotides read TGCGCCAGCAGCTTGACAGGGGATCTGTACACTGAAGCTTTCTTT. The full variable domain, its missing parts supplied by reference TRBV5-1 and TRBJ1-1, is KAGVTQTPRYLIKTRGQQVTLSCSPISGHRSVSWYQQTPGQGLQFLFEYFSETQRNKGNFPGRFSGRQFSNSRSEMNVSTLELGDSALYLCASSLTGDLYTEAFFGQGTRLTVV.

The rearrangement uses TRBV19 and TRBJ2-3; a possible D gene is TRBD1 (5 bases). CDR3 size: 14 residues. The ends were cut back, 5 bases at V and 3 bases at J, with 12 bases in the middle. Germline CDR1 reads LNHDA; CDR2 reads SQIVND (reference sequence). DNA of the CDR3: TGTGCCAGTAGTCCTCGTCAGGGAACAGATACGCAGTATTTT. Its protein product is CASSPRQGTDTQYF.

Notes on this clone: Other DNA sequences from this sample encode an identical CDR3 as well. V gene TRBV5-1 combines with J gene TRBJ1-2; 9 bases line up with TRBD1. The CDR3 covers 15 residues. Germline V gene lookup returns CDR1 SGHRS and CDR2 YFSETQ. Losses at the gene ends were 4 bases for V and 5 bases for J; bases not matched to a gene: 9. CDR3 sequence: CASSPGTGINYGYTF. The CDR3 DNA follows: TGCGCCAGCAGCCCGGGGACAGGGATCAATTATGGCTACACCTTC.

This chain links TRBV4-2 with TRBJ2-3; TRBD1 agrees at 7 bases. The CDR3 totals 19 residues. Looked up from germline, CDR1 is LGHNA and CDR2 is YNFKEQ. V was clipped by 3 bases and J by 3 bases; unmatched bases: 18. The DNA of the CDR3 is TGTGCCAGCAGCCAGGAACCTCCGCTGACAGGGCCTGGGACAGATACGCAGTATTTT. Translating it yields CASSQEPPLTGPGTDTQYF.

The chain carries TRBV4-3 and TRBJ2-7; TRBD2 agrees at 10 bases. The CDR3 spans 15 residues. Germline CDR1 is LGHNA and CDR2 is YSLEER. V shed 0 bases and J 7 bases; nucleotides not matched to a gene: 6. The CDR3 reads CASSQDFGLADEQYF. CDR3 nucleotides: TGCGCCAGCAGCCAAGATTTTGGACTAGCGGATGAGCAGTACTTC.

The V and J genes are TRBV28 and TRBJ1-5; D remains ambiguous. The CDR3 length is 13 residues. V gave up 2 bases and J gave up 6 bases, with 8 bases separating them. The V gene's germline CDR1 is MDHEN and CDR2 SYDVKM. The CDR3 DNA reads TGTGCCAGCAGTTTAGGCGGGCTTCAGCCCCAGCATTTT. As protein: CASSLGGLQPQHF.

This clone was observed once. CDR3 protein: CASSQGAQPPYNEQFF. DNA for the CDR3: TGCGCCAGCAGCCAAGGTGCACAGCCACCCTACAATGAGCAGTTCTTC. The rearrangement uses TRBV4-1 and TRBJ2-1; no clear D. The V end was cut by 1 base, the J end by 2 bases, with 12 bases between. The CDR3 loop spans 16 amino acids. Germline V gene lookup returns CDR1 MGHRA and CDR2 YSYEKL.

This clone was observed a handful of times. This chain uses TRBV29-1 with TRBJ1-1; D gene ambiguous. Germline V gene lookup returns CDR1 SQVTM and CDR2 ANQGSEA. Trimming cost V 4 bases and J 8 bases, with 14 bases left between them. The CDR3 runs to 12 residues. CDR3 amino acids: CSVALVTIEAFF. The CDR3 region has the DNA TGCAGCGTTGCCCTAGTTACTATCGAAGCTTTCTTT.

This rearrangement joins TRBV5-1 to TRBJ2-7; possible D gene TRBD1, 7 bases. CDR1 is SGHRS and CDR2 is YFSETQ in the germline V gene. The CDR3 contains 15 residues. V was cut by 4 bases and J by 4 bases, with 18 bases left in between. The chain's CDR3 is CASSGGGKGVYEQYF. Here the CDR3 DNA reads TGCGCCAGCAGCGGAGGGGGCAAGGGGGTGTACGAGCAGTACTTC.

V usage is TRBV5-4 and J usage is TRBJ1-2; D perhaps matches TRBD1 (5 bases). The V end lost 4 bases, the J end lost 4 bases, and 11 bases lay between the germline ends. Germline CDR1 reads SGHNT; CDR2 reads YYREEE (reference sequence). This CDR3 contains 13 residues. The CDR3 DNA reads TGTGCCAGCAGCGTAACAAGGGGCTATGGCTACACCTTC. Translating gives CASSVTRGYGYTF.